Below are 10 T cell receptor beta chains sequenced from a single sample in a study of radiation and T cells in renal cell carcinoma (dated by TCRdb to the early 2020s). Read against the paper, the sample's time point label means: baseline pretreatment blood. The treatment or condition label of this sample denotes: 15 Gy SBRT to primary tumor, nephrectomy 4 weeks later. Libraries came from the immunoSEQ multiplex PCR assay. Not all clones reach the TCRdb copy of this immuneACCESS table, which keeps in-frame sequences only. Checked studies attribute under half of the gap to unresolved V genes and leave the rest unexplained. In this sample the table shows approximately 120,000 clones, roughly 85% of which occur a single time. Around 3% of the sample is taken by the ten largest. The sequences come from blood, collected from a patient whose treatment included radiotherapy and nephrectomy. Source of these receptors: a woman aged 55 to 70 with renal cell carcinoma.

Remarks on this clone: The same CDR3 also results from other DNA sequences found in this sample. The chain recombines TRBV5-1 with TRBJ2-5; no firm D call. Trimming left V 1 base short and J 2 bases short, with 0 bases between. This CDR3 contains 11 residues. Germline CDR1 SGHRS, CDR2 YFSETQ. The CDR3 DNA follows: TGCGCCAGCAGCTTGCAAGAGACCCAGTACTTC. Its translation: CASSLQETQYF.

In this sample, this clone turned up a few times. The chain recombines TRBV2 with TRBJ2-2; 7 nucleotides align to TRBD1. This CDR3 is built from 15 residues. V was pared by 0 bases and J by 4 bases, with 2 bases of the junction left unmatched. Germline V gene lookup returns CDR1 SNHLY and CDR2 FYNNEI. CDR3 nucleotides: TGTGCCAGCAGTGAAGCCGCAGGGGGCACCGGGGAGCTGTTTTTT. It codes for CASSEAAGGTGELFF.

The count of this clone is one. The chain couples TRBV27 to TRBJ1-1; D is undetermined. The CDR3 extends over 13 amino acids. Germline CDR1 is MNHEY and CDR2 is SMNVEV (reference sequence). The V end was cut by 4 bases, the J end by 3 bases, with 9 bases between. CDR3 sequence reads: CASSSGIYTEAFF. The DNA for the CDR3 is TGTGCCAGCAGTTCCGGGATTTACACTGAAGCTTTCTTT.

The V gene is TRBV27, the J gene TRBJ2-7, with TRBD2 identical over 8 bases. The CDR3 contains 15 residues. The junction had 10 bases not matched to a gene; V was cut back by 5 bases and J by 4 bases. Germline V gene sequence: CDR1 MNHEY, CDR2 SMNVEV (reference sequence). In DNA form, the CDR3 reads TGTGCCAGCAGTCTCGGACAACGGGGGGGATACGAGCAGTACTTC. As protein: CASSLGQRGGYEQYF.

This sequence joins TRBV9 and TRBJ2-2; weak D call: TRBD2 (5 bases). Trimming removed 0 bases at V and 4 bases at J, with 10 bases between. CDR1 is SGDLS and CDR2 is YYNGEE in the germline V gene. This CDR3 contains 15 residues. CDR3 sequence reads: CASSVGTTSTGELFF. CDR3 DNA sequence: TGTGCCAGCAGCGTAGGCACTACTAGCACCGGGGAGCTGTTTTTT. Drawing the rest from reference TRBV9 and TRBJ2-2, the complete variable domain is DSGVTQTPKHLITATGQRVTLRCSPRSGDLSVYWYQQSLDQGLQFLIQYYNGEERAKGNILERFSAQQFPDLHSELNLSSLELGDSALYFCASSVGTTSTGELFFGEGSRLTVL.

In nucleotides, the CDR3 is TGCGCCAGCAGCTTGATCGGGGACTCTGGAAACACCATATATTTT. It encodes CASSLIGDSGNTIYF. The rearrangement uses TRBV5-1 and TRBJ1-3; no firm D call. Trimming took 1 base from V and 0 from J, leaving 8 bases between them. This CDR3 comprises 15 residues. Per the germline V gene, CDR1 is SGHRS and CDR2 is YFSETQ.

The chain combines TRBV18 with TRBJ1-2; maybe TRBD1 (5 bases). The CDR3 is made up of 15 amino acids. V was clipped by 4 bases and J by 1 base, with 13 bases between them. Per the germline V gene, CDR1 is KGHSH and CDR2 is LQKENI. For the CDR3, the DNA is TGTGCCAGCTCACTCCGGGACGGGCGTAACTATGGCTACACCTTC. This translates into CASSLRDGRNYGYTF.

This clone showed up just a few times. The J gene is TRBJ1-5, the V gene TRBV5-5; D unresolved. From germline, CDR1 is SGHKS and CDR2 YYEKEE (reference sequence). The CDR3 covers 14 residues. V shed 4 bases and J shed 4 bases, with 12 bases lying between them. As DNA, the CDR3 is TGTGCCAGCAGCCCTTGGATTGAAAATCAGCCCCAGCATTTT. Translation gives CASSPWIENQPQHF.

This chain uses TRBV13 with TRBJ2-5; 14 positions agree with TRBD2. The ends lost 4 bases at V and 5 bases at J; junction bases unmatched: 6. The CDR3 is made up of 16 amino acids. Germline loops: CDR1 PRHDT, CDR2 FYEKMQ (reference sequence). DNA of the CDR3: TGTGCCAGCAGCTCCCTGACTAGCGGGGGGGTGGAGACCCAGTACTTC. It yields the protein CASSSLTSGGVETQYF.

This clone has just one count. This chain links TRBV18 with TRBJ1-4; D is perhaps TRBD1 (5 bases). Trimming left V 0 bases short and J 5 bases short, with 10 bases between. This CDR3 is built from 15 residues. Germline assignment: CDR1 KGHSH and CDR2 LQKENI. The CDR3 nucleotides read TGTGCCAGCTCACCACCTTCCAGGACAAATGAAAAACTGTTTTTT. This encodes CASSPPSRTNEKLFF.